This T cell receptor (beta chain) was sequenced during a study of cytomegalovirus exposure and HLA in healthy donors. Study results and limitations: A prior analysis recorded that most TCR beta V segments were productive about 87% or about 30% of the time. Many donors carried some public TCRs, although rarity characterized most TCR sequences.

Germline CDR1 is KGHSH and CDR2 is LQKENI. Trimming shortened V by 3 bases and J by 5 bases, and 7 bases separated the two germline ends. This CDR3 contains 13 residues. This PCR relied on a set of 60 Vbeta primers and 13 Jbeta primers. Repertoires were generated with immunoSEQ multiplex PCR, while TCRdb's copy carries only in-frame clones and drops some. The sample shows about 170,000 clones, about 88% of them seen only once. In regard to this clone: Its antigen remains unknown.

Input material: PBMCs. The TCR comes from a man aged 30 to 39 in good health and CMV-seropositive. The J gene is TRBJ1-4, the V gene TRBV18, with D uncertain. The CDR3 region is CASSPELNEKLFF. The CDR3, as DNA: TGTGCCAGCTCACCGGAACTAAATGAAAAACTGTTTTTT.